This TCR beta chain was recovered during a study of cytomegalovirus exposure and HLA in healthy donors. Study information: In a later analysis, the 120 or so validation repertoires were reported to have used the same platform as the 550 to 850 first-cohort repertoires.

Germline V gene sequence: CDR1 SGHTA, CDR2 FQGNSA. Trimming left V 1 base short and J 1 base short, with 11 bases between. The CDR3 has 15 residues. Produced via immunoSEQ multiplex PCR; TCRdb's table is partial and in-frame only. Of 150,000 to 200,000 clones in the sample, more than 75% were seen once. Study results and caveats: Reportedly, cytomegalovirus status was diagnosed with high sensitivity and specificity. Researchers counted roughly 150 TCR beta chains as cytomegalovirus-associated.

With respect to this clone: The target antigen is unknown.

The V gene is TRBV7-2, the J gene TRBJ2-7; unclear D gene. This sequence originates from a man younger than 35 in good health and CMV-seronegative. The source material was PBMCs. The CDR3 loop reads CASSLDAGRSYEQYF. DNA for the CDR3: TGTGCCAGCAGCTTAGACGCAGGCAGGTCCTACGAGCAGTACTTC. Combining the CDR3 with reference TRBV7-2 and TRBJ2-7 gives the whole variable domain GAGVSQSPSNKVTEKGKDVELRCDPISGHTALYWYRQSLGQGLEFLIYFQGNSAPDKSGLPSDRFSAERTGGSVSTLTIQRTQQEDSAVYLCASSLDAGRSYEQYFGPGTRLTVT.